The 32 T cell receptor beta chains below were found in one sample sequenced in a study of blood T cell repertoires in COVID-19. The data were produced by immunoSEQ multiplex PCR, yet TCRdb's version contains in-frame clones alone and is incomplete. The sample lists roughly 27,000 clones, approximately 80% occurring once. Sample: peripheral blood. These TCRs come from a woman between 65 and 79 years old with acute or convalescent COVID-19.

The V call is TRBV4-3, the J call TRBJ1-6; tentative D call: TRBD1 (6 bases). Germline loops: CDR1 LGHNA, CDR2 YSLEER. CDR3 size: 14 residues. V was cut by 0 bases and J by 9 bases, with 9 bases left in between. The CDR3 coding sequence is TGCGCCAGCAGCCAAGAACAGGGTGTTTCACCCCTCCACTTT. This sequence encodes CASSQEQGVSPLHF.

The CDR3 region has the DNA TGCAGCGTTGAAGTCCAAGGAGACAGGATTGAAGCTTTCTTT. Translating gives CSVEVQGDRIEAFF. This sequence joins TRBV29-1 and TRBJ1-1, with D possibly being TRBD1 (6 bases). This CDR3 region has 14 residues. CDR1 is SQVTM and CDR2 is ANQGSEA in the germline V gene. V lost 1 base and J lost 7, with 16 bases in between.

The CDR3: CASRRELAGELFF. As DNA, the CDR3 is TGTGCCAGCAGACGGGAGTTGGCCGGGGAGCTGTTTTTT. The chain combines TRBV5-8 with TRBJ2-2, with D perhaps matching TRBD2 (6 bases). The CDR3 has 13 amino acids. V lost 5 bases and J lost 6, with 11 bases in between. Germline loops: CDR1 SGHTS, CDR2 YDEGEE. The complete variable domain, with remaining parts taken from reference TRBV5-8 and TRBJ2-2, reads EAGVTQSPTHLIKTRGQQATLRCSPISGHTSVYWYQQALGLGLQFLLWYDEGEERNRGNFPPRFSGRQFPNYSSELNVNALELEDSALYLCASRRELAGELFFGEGSRLTVL.

This clone was seen a few times. The chain is built from TRBV14 and TRBJ2-2, with a weak D call TRBD2 (6 bases). Germline CDR1 SGHDN, CDR2 FVKESK. V gave up 1 base and J gave up 4 bases, with 16 bases separating them. The CDR3 sequence is 17 residues long. Here the CDR3 DNA reads TGTGCCAGCAGCCAAGCCCGCGGGATCCGGAGCACCGGGGAGCTGTTTTTT. Protein: CASSQARGIRSTGELFF.

The chain employs TRBV7-8 and TRBJ2-5; 7 bases align to TRBD2. The germline CDR1 and CDR2 sequences are SGHVS and FQNEAQ. The CDR3 is 17 residues long. V was pared by 3 bases and J by 4 bases, with 14 bases of the junction left unmatched. The CDR3 DNA follows: TGTGCCAGCAGCTTGGGGGTGGCGGGAGACGGTTTAGAGACCCAGTACTTC. Its protein is CASSLGVAGDGLETQYF.

The chain combines TRBV28 with TRBJ1-4; no firm D call. The germline V and J ends were trimmed by 10 bases and 0 bases, with 15 bases remaining between them. The CDR3 length is 15 residues. CDR1 and CDR2 from the germline V gene are MDHEN and SYDVKM. The CDR3 DNA follows: TGTGCCACAACTTTTGGAGGGACAACTAATGAAAAACTGTTTTTT. Translated, it gives CATTFGGTTNEKLFF.

This clone was detected only once. The chain employs TRBV14 and TRBJ2-5; perhaps TRBD1 as D (6 bases). Trimming shortened V by 1 base and J by 5 bases, and 14 bases separated the two germline ends. The CDR3 runs 15 residues. Per the germline V gene, CDR1 is SGHDN and CDR2 is FVKESK. The CDR3, as DNA: TGTGCCAGCAGCCAAGGGACAGTGAGAGGGGAGACCCAGTACTTC. Translated, it gives CASSQGTVRGETQYF. Supplemented by reference TRBV14 and TRBJ2-5, the full variable domain reads EAGVTQFPSHSVIEKGQTVTLRCDPISGHDNLYWYRRVMGKEIKFLLHFVKESKQDESGMPNNRFLAERTGGTYSTLKVQPAELEDSGVYFCASSQGTVRGETQYFGPGTRLLVL.

The rearrangement uses TRBV19 and TRBJ1-1; D unclear. The germline V gene has CDR1 LNHDA and CDR2 SQIVND (reference sequence). The ends were cut back, 3 bases at V and 8 bases at J, with 13 bases in the middle. The CDR3 has 13 amino acids. The DNA of the CDR3 is TGTGCCAGTAGTATTTGGGAGGAGTCAGAAGCTTTCTTT. Translating gives CASSIWEESEAFF.

Here the CDR3 reads CASSPGQGGQPQHF. In DNA form, the CDR3 reads TGTGCCAGCAGCCCGGGACAGGGAGGGCAGCCCCAGCATTTT. The V gene is TRBV7-8, the J gene TRBJ1-5; TRBD1 agrees at 9 bases. V dropped 5 bases and J dropped 7; count of bases not matched to a gene: 6. The germline CDR1 and CDR2 sequences are SGHVS and FQNEAQ. This CDR3 spans 14 amino acids.

The V call is TRBV28, the J call TRBJ1-5, with TRBD1 as a possible D gene (5 bases). Trimming removed 3 bases from V and 6 bases from J, with 15 bases in between. The CDR3 extends over 15 amino acids. Germline-derived CDR1 and CDR2 are MDHEN and SYDVKM. CDR3 residues: CASSFSQTVRQPQHF. Written as DNA, the CDR3 is TGTGCCAGCAGTTTTAGCCAGACAGTCCGTCAGCCCCAGCATTTT.

The rearrangement links TRBV2 to TRBJ2-1, with D tentatively TRBD2 (5 bases). There are 15 residues in the CDR3. Germline V CDR1 and CDR2: SNHLY, FYNNEI. Deletions cut 8 bases from V and 0 bases from J, with 14 bases between. The CDR3 nucleotides read TGTGCCAGCGCGCAGCGGATGAGCTCCTACAATGAGCAGTTCTTC. As protein: CASAQRMSSYNEQFF.

V gene TRBV27 combines with J gene TRBJ2-3; TRBD2 matches at 7 bases. Germline assignment: CDR1 MNHEY and CDR2 SMNVEV (reference sequence). The CDR3 length is 17 residues. V trimming: 2 bases; J trimming: 5 bases; junction bases outside the gene matches: 13. The CDR3 nucleotides read TGTGCCAGCAGTTTAGGGGTGGGGGGGAGAGTCAGAGATACGCAGTATTTT. It codes for CASSLGVGGRVRDTQYF.

The genes are TRBV7-2 and TRBJ2-1; 7 positions match TRBD2. CDR3 size: 15 residues. The V segment lost 6 bases and the J segment 4 bases; nucleotides outside the gene matches: 9. Germline V gives CDR1 SGHTA, CDR2 FQGNSA. CDR3 region: CASSIREGFYNEQFF. In nucleotides, the CDR3 is TGTGCCAGCAGTATCAGGGAGGGCTTTTACAATGAGCAGTTCTTC.

The chain combines TRBV28 with TRBJ1-6; D gene unclear. The CDR3 extends over 15 amino acids. Germline lookup yields CDR1 MDHEN and CDR2 SYDVKM. V dropped 5 bases and J dropped 7 bases, with 15 bases sitting between them. CDR3 in DNA: TGTGCCAGCAGTGGACTAACTTCAAGCAATTCACCCCTCCACTTT. Its protein product is CASSGLTSSNSPLHF.

CDR3 residues: CASSQAGKYEQYF. The DNA of the CDR3 is TGTGCCAGCAGCCAAGCGGGAAAATACGAGCAGTACTTC. The V gene is TRBV4-2, the J gene TRBJ2-7; TRBD2 might be the D (5 bases). The CDR3 spans 13 residues. Germline V gene data show CDR1 as LGHNA and CDR2 as YNFKEQ. Trimming cost V 1 base and J 4 bases, with 8 bases left between them.

The V call is TRBV19, the J call TRBJ2-5, with D maybe TRBD1 (7 bases). The germline V and J ends were trimmed by 5 bases and 4 bases, with 20 bases remaining between them. Germline V gene data show CDR1 as LNHDA and CDR2 as SQIVND (reference sequence). The CDR3 has 16 amino acids. This CDR3 is CASSPRGGGFAETQYF. CDR3 nucleotides: TGTGCCAGTAGTCCCCGCGGAGGGGGCTTTGCAGAGACCCAGTACTTC.

V usage is TRBV11-3 and J usage is TRBJ2-1; TRBD2 agrees at 8 bases. The CDR3 runs 13 residues. Trimming cost V 5 bases and J 5 bases; bases outside gene matches: 2. CDR1 is SGHNT, CDR2 YENEEA, per germline. The CDR3 nucleotides are TGTGCCAGCAGCGCGGGGGGAGACAATGAGCAGTTCTTC. It is translated as CASSAGGDNEQFF.

The chain carries TRBV6-6 and TRBJ1-5; TRBD1 agrees at 9 bases. Trimming cost V 4 bases and J 6 bases; bases outside gene matches: 7. CDR1 is MNHNY, CDR2 SVGAGI, per germline (reference sequence). This CDR3 has 15 residues. The CDR3 sequence is CASSSSDRGGQPQHF. CDR3 in DNA: TGTGCCAGCAGTTCCTCGGACAGGGGAGGTCAGCCCCAGCATTTT.

The rearrangement links TRBV2 to TRBJ1-6, with 10 bases matching TRBD1. V dropped 10 bases and J dropped 6; count of bases not matched to a gene: 3. Germline CDR1 reads SNHLY; CDR2 reads FYNNEI. The CDR3 has 13 residues. CDR3 bases: TGTGCCATACGGACAGGGGGTAATTCACCCCTCCACTTT. Its protein is CAIRTGGNSPLHF.

The chain links TRBV11-2 to TRBJ2-5; 12 nucleotides line up with TRBD2. Germline assignment: CDR1 SGHAT and CDR2 FQNNGV. This CDR3 comprises 16 residues. After removal of 5 bases from V and 0 bases from J, the junction contained 4 bases not matched to a gene. The CDR3 here is CASSLGTSGYQETQYF. DNA for the CDR3: TGTGCCAGCAGCCTCGGGACTAGCGGGTACCAAGAGACCCAGTACTTC.

This chain links TRBV5-1 with TRBJ1-1; D remains unclear. The length of the CDR3 is 16 residues. Per germline, CDR1 SGHRS and CDR2 YFSETQ. The V and J ends lost 0 bases and 0 bases respectively, with 12 bases between them. CDR3 nucleotides: TGCGCCAGCAGCTTGGCGGGTCTGAACATGAACACTGAAGCTTTCTTT. Translation: CASSLAGLNMNTEAFF.

The rearrangement joins TRBV19 to TRBJ2-1; 7 bases agree with TRBD2. The CDR3 spans 17 residues. Germline values: CDR1 LNHDA, CDR2 SQIVND (reference sequence). V was clipped by 2 bases and J by 4 bases; unmatched bases: 11. The CDR3 bases are TGTGCCAGTAGTATAAAGAGCGGGGCTAGCGGTTACAATGAGCAGTTCTTC. It translates to CASSIKSGASGYNEQFF. The whole variable domain, remainder taken from reference TRBV19 and TRBJ2-1, is DGGITQSPKYLFRKEGQNVTLSCEQNLNHDAMYWYRQDPGQGLRLIYYSQIVNDFQKGDIAEGYSVSREKKESFPLTVTSAQKNPTAFYLCASSIKSGASGYNEQFFGPGTRLTVL.

This clone has a single count. This chain links TRBV5-1 with TRBJ1-3; tentatively, D is TRBD1 (6 bases). The germline V gene encodes CDR1 SGHRS and CDR2 YFSETQ. V was clipped by 4 bases and J by 0 bases, with 14 bases between them. The CDR3 is 16 residues long. The CDR3 coding sequence is TGCGCCAGCAGCCCCGCAGGGGCTAACTCTGGAAACACCATATATTTT. Amino acid sequence: CASSPAGANSGNTIYF.

This clone was seen only once. The V call is TRBV18, the J call TRBJ2-7; D uncertain. The V and J ends lost 2 bases and 2 bases respectively, with 4 bases between them. The CDR3 is made up of 12 amino acids. CDR1 and CDR2 from the germline V gene are KGHSH and LQKENI. As DNA, the CDR3 is TGTGCCAGCTCACCAGGCACCTACGAGCAGTACTTC. It yields the protein CASSPGTYEQYF. The entire variable domain, with the rest obtained from reference TRBV18 and TRBJ2-7, is as follows: NAGVMQNPRHLVRRRGQEARLRCSPMKGHSHVYWYRQLPEEGLKFMVYLQKENIIDESGMPKERFSAEFPKEGPSILRIQQVVRGDSAAYFCASSPGTYEQYFGPGTRLTVT.

In its sample, this clone was seen once. J is TRBJ2-3 and V is TRBV10-2, with TRBD2 matching over 9 bases. Losses at the gene ends were 6 bases for V and 1 base for J; bases not matched to a gene: 5. CDR1 and CDR2 from the germline V gene are WSHSY and SAAADI. The CDR3 totals 15 residues. CDR3 sequence: CASRTSGFRTDTQYF. The CDR3 DNA sequence: TGCGCCAGCAGAACTAGCGGGTTTCGCACAGATACGCAGTATTTT.

The genes are TRBV11-2 and TRBJ2-7; 7 bases map to TRBD2. Germline CDR1 reads SGHAT; CDR2 reads FQNNGV. Trimming at V came to 0 bases and at J to 0 bases, leaving 5 bases not matched to a gene. This CDR3 region has 16 residues. Here the CDR3 DNA reads TGTGCCAGCAGCTTAGATTGGCGCGGGAGCTCCTACGAGCAGTACTTC. The encoded protein is CASSLDWRGSSYEQYF.

This chain links TRBV6-5 with TRBJ1-6; TRBD1 matches 7 bases. The CDR3 runs to 14 residues. V trimming: 6 bases; J trimming: 10 bases; junction bases outside the gene matches: 9. CDR1 and CDR2 (germline): MNHEY, SVGAGI. As DNA, the CDR3 is TGTGCCAGCAGGGAGACAGGGACGAAGTCACCCCTCCACTTT. Amino acid sequence: CASRETGTKSPLHF.

The chain recombines TRBV24-1 with TRBJ2-2; a weak D match, TRBD1 (6 bases). CDR1 and CDR2 (germline): KGHDR, SFDVKD. The CDR3 extends over 15 amino acids. Trimming pared 6 bases from V and 6 bases from J, leaving 16 bases between. DNA of the CDR3: TGTGCCACCAGTTTGGGTACAGGGCTCGCCGGGGAGCTGTTTTTT. Translated: CATSLGTGLAGELFF.

V and J are TRBV2 and TRBJ2-7, with D hard to call. Trimming stripped 1 base from V and 10 bases from J, with 8 bases between. The germline CDR1 and CDR2 sequences are SNHLY and FYNNEI. This CDR3 is 11 amino acids long. In DNA form, the CDR3 reads TGTGCCAGCAGTGAAGTCCAAAAACAGTACTTC. This encodes CASSEVQKQYF.

The chain is built from TRBV21-1 and TRBJ1-6. TRBV21-1 is described as a pseudogene. The length of the CDR3 is 15 residues. The chain's CDR3 is CASSKVSGDNSPLHF. The CDR3 DNA sequence: TGTGCCAGCAGCAAAGTTTCCGGGGATAATTCACCCCTCCACTTT.

The genes are TRBV11-2 and TRBJ1-6; D may be TRBD1 (5 bases). The CDR3 has 18 residues. In germline, CDR1 is SGHAT, CDR2 FQNNGV. V was cut by 1 base and J by 2 bases, with 15 bases left in between. The CDR3 is CASSLGVPSRAYNSPLHF. The CDR3 region has the DNA TGTGCCAGCAGCTTAGGGGTCCCAAGCAGGGCCTATAATTCACCCCTCCACTTT.

The chain carries TRBV28 and TRBJ2-7; D is perhaps TRBD1 (6 bases). CDR1 MDHEN and CDR2 SYDVKM come from the germline V gene. The CDR3 sequence is 14 residues long. V lost 1 base to trimming and J lost 2 bases, with 9 bases between them. The CDR3 sequence is CASSLYRAPYEQYF. The CDR3 nucleotides are TGTGCCAGCAGTTTATACAGGGCTCCCTACGAGCAGTACTTC.